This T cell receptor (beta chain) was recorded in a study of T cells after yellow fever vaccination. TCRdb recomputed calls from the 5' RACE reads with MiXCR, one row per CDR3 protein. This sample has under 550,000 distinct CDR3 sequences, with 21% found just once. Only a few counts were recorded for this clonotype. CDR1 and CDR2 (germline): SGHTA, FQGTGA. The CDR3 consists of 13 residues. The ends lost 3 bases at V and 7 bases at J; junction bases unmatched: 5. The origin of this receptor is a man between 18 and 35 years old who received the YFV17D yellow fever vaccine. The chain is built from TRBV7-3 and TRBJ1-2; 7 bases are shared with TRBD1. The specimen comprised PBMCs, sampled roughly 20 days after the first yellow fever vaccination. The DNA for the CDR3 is TGTGCCAGCAGCTTGGCAGGGGGTTCTGGCTACACCTTC. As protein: CASSLAGGSGYTF.